This T cell receptor (beta chain) was recovered during a study of blood T cell repertoires in COVID-19. The wider study: From T cells, B-cell-depleted T cells, or PBMCs came the material, which was cDNA or gDNA.

The trim removed 5 bases at V and 5 bases at J, leaving 11 bases unmatched. The CDR3 covers 17 residues. Per germline, CDR1 MDHEN and CDR2 SYDVKM. This clone appeared a few times. Libraries were prepared by immunoSEQ multiplex PCR; TCRdb keeps only in-frame clonotypes and omits some of them. The sample yields some 150,000 clones, roughly 86% seen once. The chain has TRBV28 and TRBJ2-2, with 10 bases identical to TRBD2. The TCR was taken from a human donor in a cohort sampled during active COVID-19. Specimen: peripheral blood. CDR3 DNA sequence: TGTGCCAGCAGTGTGACTCCTCTAGCGGGAGAAACCGGGGAGCTGTTTTTT. Its protein product is CASSVTPLAGETGELFF.